The clone carrying this TCR beta chain was counted at least ten times. This record comes from a study of early T cells in non-severe SARS-CoV-2 infection. TCRdb fed the 5' RACE reads into MiXCR, producing one record per CDR3 protein. The table records tens of thousands of distinct CDR3 sequences, 9.5% to 13% of them present only once. This receptor was obtained from an adult who was a healthcare worker with PCR-confirmed SARS-CoV-2 infection or an uninfected control (not recorded which). The sample consisted of whole blood.

The CDR3 DNA follows: TGTGCCAGCAGTTTATCACCCAACACTGAAGCTTTCTTT. This encodes CASSLSPNTEAFF. The V call is TRBV12-3 or TRBV12-4, the J call TRBJ1-1; D gene ambiguous. Trimming removed 2 bases from V and 2 bases from J, with 6 bases in between. This CDR3 has 13 amino acids.